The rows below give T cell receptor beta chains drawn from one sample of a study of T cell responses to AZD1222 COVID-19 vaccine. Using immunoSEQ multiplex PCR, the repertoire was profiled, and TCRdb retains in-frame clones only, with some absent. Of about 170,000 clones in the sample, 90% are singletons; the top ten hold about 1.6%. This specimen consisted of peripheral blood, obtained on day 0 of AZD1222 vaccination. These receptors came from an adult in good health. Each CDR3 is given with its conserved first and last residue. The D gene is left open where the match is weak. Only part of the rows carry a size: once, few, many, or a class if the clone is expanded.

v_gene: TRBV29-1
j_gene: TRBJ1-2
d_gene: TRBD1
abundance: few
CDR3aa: CSVSPHLRQGAGYTF
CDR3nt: TGCAGCGTTTCCCCCCACTTAAGACAGGGGGCTGGCTACACCTTC

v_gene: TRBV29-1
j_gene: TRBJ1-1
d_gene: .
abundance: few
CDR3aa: CSVVAGTVEAFF
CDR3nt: TGCAGCGTTGTAGCAGGGACCGTTGAAGCTTTCTTT

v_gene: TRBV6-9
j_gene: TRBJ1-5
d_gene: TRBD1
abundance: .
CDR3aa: CASSLRDSPNQPQHF
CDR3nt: TGTGCCAGCAGTTTAAGGGACAGCCCAAATCAGCCCCAGCATTTT

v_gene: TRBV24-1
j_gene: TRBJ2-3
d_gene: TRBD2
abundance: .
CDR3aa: CATSDGTSGGWKDTQYF
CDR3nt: TGTGCCACCAGTGATGGGACTAGCGGGGGCTGGAAAGATACGCAGTATTTT

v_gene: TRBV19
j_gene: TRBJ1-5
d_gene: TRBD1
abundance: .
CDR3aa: CASQAGTGQGAVEPQHF
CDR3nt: TGTGCCAGTCAGGCCGGGACGGGACAGGGGGCTGTGGAGCCCCAGCATTTT

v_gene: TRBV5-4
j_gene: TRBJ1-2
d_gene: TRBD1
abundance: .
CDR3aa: CASSQGQGIGYGYTF
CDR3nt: TGTGCCAGCAGCCAGGGACAGGGAATTGGCTATGGCTACACCTTC

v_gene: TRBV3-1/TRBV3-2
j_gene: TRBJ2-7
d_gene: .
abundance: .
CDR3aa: CASSPGTRRSYEQYF
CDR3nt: TGTGCCAGCAGCCCCGGTACCCGACGATCCTACGAGCAGTACTTC

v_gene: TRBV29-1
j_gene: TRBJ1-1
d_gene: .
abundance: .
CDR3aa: CSVRTGNTEAFF
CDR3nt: TGCAGCGTCCGGACGGGGAACACTGAAGCTTTCTTT

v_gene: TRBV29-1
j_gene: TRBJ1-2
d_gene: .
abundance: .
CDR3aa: CSVVLTSGYTF
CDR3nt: TGCAGCGTTGTGTTAACATCTGGCTACACCTTC

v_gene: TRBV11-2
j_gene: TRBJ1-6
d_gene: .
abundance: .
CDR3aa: CASSLDPGGSPLHF
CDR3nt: TGTGCCAGCAGCTTAGATCCGGGGGGTTCACCCCTCCACTTT

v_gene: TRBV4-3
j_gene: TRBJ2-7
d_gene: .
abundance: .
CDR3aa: CASSPIWGARDEQYF
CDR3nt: TGCGCCAGCAGCCCTATATGGGGGGCGAGGGACGAGCAGTACTTC

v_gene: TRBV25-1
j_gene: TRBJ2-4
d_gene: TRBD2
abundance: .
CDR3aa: CASRGGSLLAKNIQYF
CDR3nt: TGTGCCAGTCGGGGGGGTTCCCTACTAGCCAAAAACATTCAGTACTTC

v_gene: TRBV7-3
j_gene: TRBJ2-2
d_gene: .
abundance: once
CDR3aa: CASSLISGGTGELFF
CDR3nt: TGTGCCAGCAGCTTAATCTCCGGGGGCACCGGGGAGCTGTTTTTT

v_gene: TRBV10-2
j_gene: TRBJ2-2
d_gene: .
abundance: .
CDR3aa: CASLGVTELFF
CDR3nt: TGCGCCAGCCTAGGGGTTACGGAGCTGTTTTTT

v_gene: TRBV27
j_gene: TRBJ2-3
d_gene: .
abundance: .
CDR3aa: CASRINTDTQYF
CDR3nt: TGTGCCAGCAGAATAAACACAGATACGCAGTATTTT

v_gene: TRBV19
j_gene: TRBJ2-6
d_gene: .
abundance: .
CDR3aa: CASSMWSGAGANVLTF
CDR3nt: TGTGCCAGTAGTATGTGGTCCGGAGCTGGGGCCAACGTCCTGACTTTC

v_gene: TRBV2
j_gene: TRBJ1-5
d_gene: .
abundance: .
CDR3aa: CASSETGYRHFSNQPQHF
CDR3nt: TGTGCCAGCAGTGAGACAGGATACAGACACTTTAGCAATCAGCCCCAGCATTTT

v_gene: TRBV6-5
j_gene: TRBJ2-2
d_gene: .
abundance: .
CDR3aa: CASTRTAGELFF
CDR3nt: TGTGCCAGCACCAGGACGGCCGGGGAGCTGTTTTTT

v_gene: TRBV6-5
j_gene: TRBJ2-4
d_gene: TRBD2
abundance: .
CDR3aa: CASGRNIQYF
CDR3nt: TGTGCTAGCGGGAGAAACATTCAGTACTTC

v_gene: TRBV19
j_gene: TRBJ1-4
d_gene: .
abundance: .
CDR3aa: CASSTGGAGGEKLFF
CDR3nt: TGTGCCAGTAGTACGGGCGGGGCAGGAGGTGAAAAACTGTTTTTT

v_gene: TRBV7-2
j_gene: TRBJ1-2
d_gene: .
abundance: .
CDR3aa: CASSSGALYGYTF
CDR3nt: TGTGCCAGCAGCTCGGGGGCGTTATATGGCTACACCTTC

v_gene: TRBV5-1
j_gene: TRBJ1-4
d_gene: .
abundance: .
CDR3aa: CASSPQGGGNEKLFF
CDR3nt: TGCGCCAGCAGCCCACAGGGCGGTGGAAATGAAAAACTGTTTTTT

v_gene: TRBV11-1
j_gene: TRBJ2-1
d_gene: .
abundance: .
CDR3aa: CASSLGGGPGNEQFF
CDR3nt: TGTGCCAGCAGCTTAGGGGGGGGGCCCGGCAATGAGCAGTTCTTC

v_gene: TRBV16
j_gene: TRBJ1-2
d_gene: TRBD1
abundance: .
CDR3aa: CASSQSTGSGYTF
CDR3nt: TGTGCCAGCAGCCAATCGACAGGGAGTGGCTACACCTTC

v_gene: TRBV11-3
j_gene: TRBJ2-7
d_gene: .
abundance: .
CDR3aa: CASSSASYEQYF
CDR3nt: TGTGCCAGCAGCTCTGCTAGCTACGAGCAGTACTTC

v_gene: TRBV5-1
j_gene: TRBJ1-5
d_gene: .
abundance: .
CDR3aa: CASSLDPSSNQPQHF
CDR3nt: TGCGCCAGCAGCTTGGATCCCTCTAGCAATCAGCCCCAGCATTTT

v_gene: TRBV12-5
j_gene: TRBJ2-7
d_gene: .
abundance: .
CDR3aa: CASGLSGSGYEQYF
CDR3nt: TGTGCTAGTGGTCTCTCAGGGTCTGGCTACGAGCAGTACTTC

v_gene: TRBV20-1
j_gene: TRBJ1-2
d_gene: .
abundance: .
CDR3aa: CSAPGAYGYTF
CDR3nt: TGCAGTGCGCCAGGGGCGTATGGCTACACCTTC

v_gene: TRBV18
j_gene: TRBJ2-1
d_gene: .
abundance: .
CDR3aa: CASSSGPGNEQFF
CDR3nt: TGTGCCAGCTCATCGGGCCCCGGCAATGAGCAGTTCTTC

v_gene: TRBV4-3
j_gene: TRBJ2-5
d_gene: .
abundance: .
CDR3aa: CASSPDQVWQETQYF
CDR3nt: TGCGCCAGCAGCCCCGATCAGGTGTGGCAAGAGACCCAGTACTTC

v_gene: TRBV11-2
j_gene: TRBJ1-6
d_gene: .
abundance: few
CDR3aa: CASSLEWVPGDSPLHF
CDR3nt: TGTGCCAGCAGCTTAGAATGGGTCCCTGGGGATTCACCCCTCCACTTT

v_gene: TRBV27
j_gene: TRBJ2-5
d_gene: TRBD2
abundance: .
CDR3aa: CASRRLGLAGGHGEKETQYF
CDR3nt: TGTGCCAGCAGAAGACTAGGACTAGCGGGGGGGCACGGAGAAAAAGAGACCCAGTACTTC

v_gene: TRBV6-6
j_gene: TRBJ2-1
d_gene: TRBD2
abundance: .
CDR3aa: CASSYGALAGTNEQFF
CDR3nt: TGTGCCAGCAGTTACGGTGCCCTAGCGGGGACTAATGAGCAGTTCTTC

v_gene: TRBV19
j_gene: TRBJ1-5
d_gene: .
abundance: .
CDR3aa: CASSKNYLGQPQHF
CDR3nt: TGTGCCAGTAGTAAAAACTACCTGGGGCAGCCCCAGCATTTT

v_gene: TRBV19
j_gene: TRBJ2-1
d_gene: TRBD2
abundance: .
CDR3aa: CASSSGTSGGARRVEQFF
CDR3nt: TGTGCCAGTAGTTCGGGGACTAGCGGGGGGGCCCGTCGGGTTGAGCAGTTCTTC

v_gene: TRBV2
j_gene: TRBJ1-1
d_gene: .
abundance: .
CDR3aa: CASSERSMNTEAFF
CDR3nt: TGTGCCAGCAGTGAACGGTCGATGAACACTGAAGCTTTCTTT